The rows below give T cell receptor beta chains drawn from one sample of a study of cytomegalovirus exposure and HLA in healthy donors. Repertoires were generated with immunoSEQ multiplex PCR, while TCRdb's copy carries only in-frame clones and drops some. The table shows more than 140,000 clones, with roughly 89% occurring only once. Sequencing input: PBMCs. These receptors were taken from a woman aged 18-29 years in good health and CMV-seropositive. Each CDR3 is given without its conserved first and last residue.

V	J	CDR3
TRBV2	TRBJ2-3	ASSEVGSGRGTDTQY
TRBV2	TRBJ2-5	ASSVGEETQY
TRBV7-2	TRBJ2-7	ASSRAASGLYEQY
TRBV7-6	TRBJ2-1	ASSPQTGSYNEQF
TRBV19	TRBJ2-1	ASSHDASGRGYNEQF
TRBV14	TRBJ2-6	ASSLGGPGANVLT
TRBV10-3	TRBJ2-1	AISESGGSLYHEQF
TRBV28	TRBJ1-2	ASSSRGLYGYT
TRBV2	TRBJ1-5	ASSEQANNQPQH
TRBV6-4	TRBJ2-1	ASSDTHSAGVYNEQF